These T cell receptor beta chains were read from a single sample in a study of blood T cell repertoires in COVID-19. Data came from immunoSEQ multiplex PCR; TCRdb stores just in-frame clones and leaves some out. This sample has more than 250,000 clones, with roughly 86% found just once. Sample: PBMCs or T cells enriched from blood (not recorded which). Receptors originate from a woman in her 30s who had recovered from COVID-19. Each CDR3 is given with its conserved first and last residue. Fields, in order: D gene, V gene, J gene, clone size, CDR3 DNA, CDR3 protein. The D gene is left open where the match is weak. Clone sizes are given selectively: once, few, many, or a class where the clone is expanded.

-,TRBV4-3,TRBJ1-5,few,TGCGCCAGCAGCCAAGATTATAATCAGCCCCAGCATTTT,CASSQDYNQPQHF
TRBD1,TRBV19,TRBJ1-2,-,TGTGCCAGTAGTATAGGAGCTTCGGGACAGGGCGCCTATGGCTACACCTTC,CASSIGASGQGAYGYTF
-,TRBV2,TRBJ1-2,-,TGTGCCAGCATGGGGGCATTGGTCAAGTATGGCTACACCTTC,CASMGALVKYGYTF
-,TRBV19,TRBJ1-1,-,TGTGCCAGTAGTGCGGGACGGGGTGTCGACACTGAAGCTTTCTTT,CASSAGRGVDTEAFF
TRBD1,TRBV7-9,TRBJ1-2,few,TGTGCCAGCAGCTCTCACTCACAGGGGAACTATGGCTACACCTTC,CASSSHSQGNYGYTF
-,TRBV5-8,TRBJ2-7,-,TGTGCCAGCAGCTTGAAGGGGCCCCACGAGCAGTACTTC,CASSLKGPHEQYF
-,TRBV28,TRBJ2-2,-,TGTGCCACCCACTCCCGCGACGGGACCGGGGAGCTGTTTTTT,CATHSRDGTGELFF
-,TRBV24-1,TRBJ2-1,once,TGTGCCACCAGTGATGGGGCAGGGGGGTTGGAAGAGCAGTTCTTC,CATSDGAGGLEEQFF
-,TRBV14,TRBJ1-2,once,TGTGCCAGCAGCCAGGACACCTATGGCTACACCTTC,CASSQDTYGYTF
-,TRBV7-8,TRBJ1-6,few,TGTGCCAGCAGCTTGCCCCCGGGGGTCTCGGGTTCACCCCTCCACTTT,CASSLPPGVSGSPLHF
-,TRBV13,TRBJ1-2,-,TGTGCCAGCAGCTTCCTGGGGCAGGGCTACACCTTC,CASSFLGQGYTF
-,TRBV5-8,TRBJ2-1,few,TGTGCCAGCAGCTTTTATTGGACAGCTAACAATGAGCAGTTCTTC,CASSFYWTANNEQFF
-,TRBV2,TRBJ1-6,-,TGTGCCAGCAGTGAAGGGGGAGGTTCACCCCTCCACTTT,CASSEGGGSPLHF
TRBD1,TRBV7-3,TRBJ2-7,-,TGTGCCAGCAGCGCCGGGACAGGGTACGAGCAGTACTTC,CASSAGTGYEQYF
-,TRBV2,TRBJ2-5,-,TGTGCCAGCAGTGGAGGGCAGTACCAAGAGACCCAGTACTTC,CASSGGQYQETQYF
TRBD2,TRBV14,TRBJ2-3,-,TGTGCCAGCAGCCAAGGGACTAGCGGGGGGGCCTTGGTTACGCAGTATTTT,CASSQGTSGGALVTQYF
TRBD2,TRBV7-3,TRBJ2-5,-,TGTGCCAGCAGCGGCGGGGGAATCCAGTACTTC,CASSGGGIQYF
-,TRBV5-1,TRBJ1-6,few,TGCGCCAGCTTACTAGCCCCGGGCGCGAATTCACCCCTCCACTTT,CASLLAPGANSPLHF
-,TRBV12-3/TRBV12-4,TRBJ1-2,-,TGTGCCAGCAGTTTCTCTAACTATGGCTACACCTTC,CASSFSNYGYTF
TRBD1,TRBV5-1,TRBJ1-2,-,TGCGCCAGCAGCCTTCGGACAGGGGGATACTATGGCTACACCTTC,CASSLRTGGYYGYTF
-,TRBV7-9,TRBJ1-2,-,TGTGCCAGCAGCTTAGCTGGCAGCTATGGCTACACCTTC,CASSLAGSYGYTF
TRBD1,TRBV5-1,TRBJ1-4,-,TGCGCCAGCTGCAGGGGGCACGGTGAAAAACTGTTTTTT,CASCRGHGEKLFF
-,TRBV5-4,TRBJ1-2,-,TGTGCCAGCAGACACGGACAGCTCTATGGCTACACCTTC,CASRHGQLYGYTF
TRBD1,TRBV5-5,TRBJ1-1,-,TGTGCCAGCAGCTTGACCCCGAGGACAGGGACGACTGAAGCTTTCTTT,CASSLTPRTGTTEAFF
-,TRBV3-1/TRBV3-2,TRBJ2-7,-,TGTGCCAGCAGCCAAGTTCCTTCCTCCGAGCAGTACTTC,CASSQVPSSEQYF
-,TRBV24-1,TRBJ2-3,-,TGTGCCACCAGTGATGTCCTAGTTGCCCCAGATACGCAGTATTTT,CATSDVLVAPDTQYF
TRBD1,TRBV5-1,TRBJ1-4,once,TGCGCCAGCAGCTTGGCCGGGACAGATAATGAAAAACTGTTTTTT,CASSLAGTDNEKLFF
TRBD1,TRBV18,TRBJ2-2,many,TGTGCCAGCTCACCACCGGGACAGGGGTACACCGGGGAGCTGTTTTTT,CASSPPGQGYTGELFF
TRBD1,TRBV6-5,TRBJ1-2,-,TGTGCCAGCATGGGAAACAGGGGTGGCTACACCTTC,CASMGNRGGYTF
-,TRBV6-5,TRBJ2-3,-,TGTGCCAGCAGTTACTCTAGGGGGGGGGTAGATACGCAGTATTTT,CASSYSRGGVDTQYF
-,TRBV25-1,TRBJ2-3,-,TGTGCCAGCAGTGTCGGGGATACGCAGTATTTT,CASSVGDTQYF
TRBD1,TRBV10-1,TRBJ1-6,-,TGCGCCACCGACTTCCAGGGGGCTAGGAATTCACCCCTCCACTTT,CATDFQGARNSPLHF
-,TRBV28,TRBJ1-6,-,TGTGCCAGCAATTCACAGGGTCCTAATTCACCCCTCCACTTT,CASNSQGPNSPLHF